These 15 T cell receptor beta chains were all obtained from the same sample, sequenced in a study of blood T cell repertoires in COVID-19. Assay: immunoSEQ multiplex PCR; the TCRdb copy retains only in-frame clones and omits some. The sample yields about 160,000 clones, roughly 80% seen once. Source material: PBMCs or T cells enriched from blood (not recorded which). The receptors come from a woman between 40 and 50 years old with acute COVID-19.

The V call is TRBV5-1, the J call TRBJ2-1, with 11 bases identical to TRBD2. The CDR3 spans 15 residues. Per germline, CDR1 SGHRS and CDR2 YFSETQ. V shed 2 bases, J shed 6 bases, and the junction held 4 bases outside the gene matches. CDR3 nucleotides: TGCGCCAGCAGCTTAGATAGCGGGAGGGCCAATGAGCAGTTCTTC. Its translation is CASSLDSGRANEQFF.

The chain recombines TRBV28 with TRBJ2-7; 10 bases match TRBD2. The length of the CDR3 is 15 residues. After removal of 7 bases from V and 7 bases from J, the junction contained 13 bases not matched to a gene. Germline CDR1 and CDR2: MDHEN and SYDVKM. The CDR3 region is CASTLSSGRSGEQYF. The CDR3 DNA is TGTGCCAGCACTTTGTCTAGCGGGAGATCGGGGGAGCAGTACTTC.

The chain has TRBV19 and TRBJ2-5; 11 positions agree with TRBD2. J gave up 4 bases and V 3 bases, and 7 bases lay outside the gene matches. This CDR3 is 16 amino acids long. Per the germline V gene, CDR1 is LNHDA and CDR2 is SQIVND (reference sequence). CDR3 loop: CASSMRTSGSRETQYF. The CDR3 region has the DNA TGTGCCAGTAGTATGAGAACTAGCGGGAGTCGAGAGACCCAGTACTTC.

The chain couples TRBV7-9 to TRBJ1-2; 9 positions agree with TRBD1. CDR1 is SEHNR, CDR2 FQNEAQ, per germline (reference sequence). The V segment lost 8 bases and the J segment 7 bases; nucleotides outside the gene matches: 8. The CDR3 sequence is 13 residues long. The CDR3 sequence is CASERTGVGGYTF. CDR3 DNA: TGTGCCAGCGAGCGGACAGGGGTGGGTGGCTACACCTTC.

This chain links TRBV19 with TRBJ1-6; 8 bases are shared with TRBD1. CDR1 is LNHDA and CDR2 is SQIVND in the germline V gene (reference sequence). There are 12 residues in the CDR3. Trimming at V came to 9 bases and at J to 9 bases, leaving 4 bases not matched to a gene. The CDR3 sequence is CASQGASSPLHF. The DNA for the CDR3 is TGTGCCAGCCAGGGGGCTAGTTCACCCCTCCACTTT. Using reference TRBV19 and TRBJ1-6 for the parts outside the CDR3, the full variable domain is DGGITQSPKYLFRKEGQNVTLSCEQNLNHDAMYWYRQDPGQGLRLIYYSQIVNDFQKGDIAEGYSVSREKKESFPLTVTSAQKNPTAFYLCASQGASSPLHFGNGTRLTVT.

In its sample, this clone was seen once. The chain recombines TRBV27 with TRBJ1-2; tentative D call: TRBD1 (6 bases). CDR1 MNHEY and CDR2 SMNVEV come from the germline V gene (reference sequence). V lost 5 bases and J 0 bases, leaving 10 bases between the germline ends. The CDR3 loop spans 14 amino acids. In nucleotides, the CDR3 is TGTGCCAGCAGTAAGGACAGAGCTAACTATGGCTACACCTTC. It encodes CASSKDRANYGYTF.

The CDR3 region is CASSRGSYNEQFF. DNA of the CDR3: TGTGCCAGCAGTCGCGGGTCCTACAATGAGCAGTTCTTC. The V call is TRBV7-3, the J call TRBJ2-1; perhaps TRBD2 as D (5 bases). The V and J ends lost 6 bases and 1 base respectively, with 7 bases between them. Germline V CDR1 and CDR2: SGHTA, FQGTGA. The CDR3 spans 13 residues.

Worth noting for this clone: This specimen includes other DNA sequences encoding the same CDR3. CDR3 bases: TGTGCCAGCAGCTTGACAGGGGATACGCAGTATTTT. Residues: CASSLTGDTQYF. The chain joins TRBV5-4 to TRBJ2-3; a weak D match, TRBD1 (6 bases). CDR3 length equals 12 residues. Germline lookup yields CDR1 SGHNT and CDR2 YYREEE (reference sequence). V was pared by 1 base and J by 6 bases, with 6 bases between.

This chain connects TRBV5-4 to TRBJ1-6; TRBD1 is a possible D gene (5 bases). CDR3 length: 15 residues. V lost 4 bases and J lost 14, with 22 bases in between. Germline lookup yields CDR1 SGHNT and CDR2 YYREEE (reference sequence). CDR3 DNA sequence: TGTGCCAGCAGCCTGGGGGGAGATGCCCGATGGGCCCTCCACTTT. Amino acid sequence: CASSLGGDARWALHF.

The chain couples TRBV4-1 to TRBJ1-5, with 10 positions matching TRBD1. There are 16 residues in the CDR3. V gave up 0 bases and J gave up 6 bases; unmatched junction bases: 5. Per germline, CDR1 MGHRA and CDR2 YSYEKL. The CDR3 reads CASSQDATGGFQPQHF. The CDR3 DNA reads as TGCGCCAGCAGCCAAGATGCGACAGGGGGCTTTCAGCCCCAGCATTTT.

The CDR3 DNA sequence: TGTGCCAGCAGCCCTAGCGGGAGTGGCACAGATACGCAGTATTTT. This encodes CASSPSGSGTDTQYF. This rearrangement joins TRBV4-2 to TRBJ2-3; 10 bases are a match to TRBD2. Trimming took 4 bases from V and 1 from J; bases not matched to a gene: 2. Germline CDR1 LGHNA, CDR2 YNFKEQ. The CDR3 sequence is 15 residues long.

This chain uses TRBV7-2 with TRBJ2-1; 10 positions agree with TRBD2. Germline V lookup: CDR1 SGHTA, CDR2 FQGNSA. The length of the CDR3 is 13 residues. V dropped 8 bases and J dropped 14; count of bases not matched to a gene: 12. The CDR3 here is CASPSPSGGGEFF. CDR3 DNA sequence: TGTGCCAGCCCCTCTCCTAGCGGGGGTGGGGAGTTCTTC.

The chain carries TRBV19 and TRBJ2-2; 15 bases align to TRBD2. Germline loops: CDR1 LNHDA, CDR2 SQIVND (reference sequence). The V and J ends lost 1 base and 5 bases, in that order; junction bases with no gene match: 5. This CDR3 has 18 amino acids. CDR3 amino acids: CASSIGGLAGGPTGELFF. The DNA of the CDR3 is TGTGCCAGTAGTATAGGGGGACTAGCGGGAGGCCCAACCGGGGAGCTGTTTTTT.

Only one count was recorded for this clone. V and J are TRBV4-2 and TRBJ2-1, with TRBD1 matching 7 bases. This CDR3 is 14 amino acids long. V dropped 4 bases and J dropped 6; count of bases not matched to a gene: 6. Germline V gene data show CDR1 as LGHNA and CDR2 as YNFKEQ. The CDR3, as DNA: TGTGCCAGCAGCCGACAGACAGGGTCCAATGAGCAGTTCTTC. Its protein is CASSRQTGSNEQFF.

The V gene is TRBV5-8, the J gene TRBJ1-5, with 8 nucleotides matching TRBD1. Trimming took 0 bases from V and 1 from J; bases not matched to a gene: 9. The CDR3 covers 18 residues. Germline CDR1 and CDR2: SGHTS and YDEGEE. CDR3 nucleotide sequence: TGTGCCAGCAGCTTGGCTTACTCGACAGGGGAGAGCAATCAGCCCCAGCATTTT. Its protein product is CASSLAYSTGESNQPQHF.